Reported below is one T cell receptor (beta chain). The data originate from a study of beta chain features in type 1 diabetes. Expressed TCRB transcripts were sequenced because the entire RNA isolate underwent reverse transcription. Sequencing was performed with immunoSEQ multiplex PCR; in TCRdb, only in-frame clones are kept and a portion is missing. This sample has fewer than 150,000 clones; about 7.1% occur once, and the top ten carry around 1.5%. Germline loops: CDR1 MNHEY, CDR2 SMNVEV (reference sequence). This CDR3 is built from 12 residues. J was trimmed by 7 bases and V by 5 bases; bases with no gene match: 2.

Sequenced material: central memory CD4+ T cells from blood. The TCR was taken from a woman aged 25 to 39 in good health. This rearrangement joins TRBV27 to TRBJ2-7; 10 positions agree with TRBD1. As DNA, the CDR3 is TGTGCCAGCAGTCCGGGACAGGGGGAGCAGTACTTC. Protein sequence: CASSPGQGEQYF.